This T cell receptor (beta chain) was captured by sequencing in a study of CD8 T cells in ankylosing spondylitis (dated by TCRdb to about 2017). Study-level background: The study set out to find disease-linked TCR variants by profiling T cell receptor beta repertoires in ankylosing spondylitis patients and healthy donors. In total, the full study cohort was made up of roughly 110 healthy donors and approximately 27 ankylosing spondylitis patients. Peripheral blood was sampled, and synovial fluid was also collected from ankylosing spondylitis patients.

The sample was run on an Illumina HiSeq 2500. Quantitative 5'-RACE with molecular barcodes was the method used to prepare the TCR beta libraries. Per the authors' processing: A new computational method, built on a probabilistic model of VDJ rearrangement, was used to identify disease-linked TCR variants. The public reads were reanalyzed by TCRdb: fastp trimming at Q25, MiXCR alignment, in-frame beta chains only. Each entry is one CDR3 protein sequence, shown with its most common DNA and genes. The authors' filters were not applied to this entry. The table for this sample lists about 500,000 distinct CDR3 sequences; about an eighth of them were counted only once. The top ten constitute almost 7% of the sample. V loses 5 bases of germline sequence and J loses 6 bases, and the interval between the two ends is 8 bases. The germline V gene yields SGHVS for CDR1 and FQNEAQ for CDR2. From its cysteine to its phenylalanine, the CDR3 spans 12 amino acids. The sequence is cut down to CDR3 DNA, 36 bases in frame from base 1.

This clonotype occurred a few times. This clone's antigen is unknown. Within one base of it there is no much larger clone, and no base qualities were kept. Overall results and qualifications from the work: Some TCR beta motif variants had previously been reported in synovial fluid and blood of reactive arthritis patients, which suggested common disease-initiation mechanisms. Blood from ankylosing spondylitis patients appeared to be characterized by a TCR beta motif made up of several highly homologous amino acid variants. The disease-linked clones were reported as significantly enriched in matched synovial fluid samples from ankylosing spondylitis patients. In peripheral blood, the disease-linked clones were found at relatively low frequencies and had a CD8+ phenotype.

Sequenced sample: blood, either unsorted or a sorted T cell fraction (not recorded which). The rearrangement joined TRBV7-8 to TRBJ2-1, with no reliable assignment of the D segment. The TCR originated in a male donor with ankylosing spondylitis. The CDR3 has the sequence CASSHTFNEQFF. DNA sequence: TGTGCCAGCAGCCACACCTTCAATGAGCAGTTCTTC.